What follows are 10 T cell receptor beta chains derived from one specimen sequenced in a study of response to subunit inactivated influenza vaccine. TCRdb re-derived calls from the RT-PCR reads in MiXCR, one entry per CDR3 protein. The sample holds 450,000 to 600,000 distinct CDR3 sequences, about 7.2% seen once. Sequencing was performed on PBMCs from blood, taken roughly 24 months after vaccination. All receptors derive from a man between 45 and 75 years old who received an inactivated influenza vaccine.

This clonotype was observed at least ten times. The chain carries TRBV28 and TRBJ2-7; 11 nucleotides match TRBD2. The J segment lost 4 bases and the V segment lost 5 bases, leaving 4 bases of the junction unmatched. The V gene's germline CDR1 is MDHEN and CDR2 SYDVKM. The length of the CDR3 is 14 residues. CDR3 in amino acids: CASSQLAGAYEQYF. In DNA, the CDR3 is TGTGCCAGCAGTCAACTAGCGGGAGCATACGAGCAGTACTTC.

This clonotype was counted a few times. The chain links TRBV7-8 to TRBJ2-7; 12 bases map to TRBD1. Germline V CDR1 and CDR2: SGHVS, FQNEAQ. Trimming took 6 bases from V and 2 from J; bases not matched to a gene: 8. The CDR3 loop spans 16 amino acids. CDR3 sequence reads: CASSKGTGGATYEQYF. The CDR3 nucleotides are TGTGCCAGCAGTAAAGGGACAGGGGGCGCAACCTACGAGCAGTACTTC.

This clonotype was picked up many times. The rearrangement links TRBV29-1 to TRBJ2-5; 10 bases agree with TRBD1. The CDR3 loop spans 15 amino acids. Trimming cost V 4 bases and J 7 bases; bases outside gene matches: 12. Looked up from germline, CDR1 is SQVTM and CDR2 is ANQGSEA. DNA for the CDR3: TGCAGCGTTGGGCCCCGGACAGGGGGTGTCGGGACCCAGTACTTC. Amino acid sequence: CSVGPRTGGVGTQYF.

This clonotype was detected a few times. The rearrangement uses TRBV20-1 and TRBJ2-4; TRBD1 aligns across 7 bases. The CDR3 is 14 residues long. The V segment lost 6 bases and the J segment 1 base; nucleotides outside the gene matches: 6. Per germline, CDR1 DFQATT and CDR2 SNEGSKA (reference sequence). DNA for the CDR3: TGCAGTGCGCGACAGGGTTCCGCCAAAAACATTCAGTACTTC. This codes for CSARQGSAKNIQYF.

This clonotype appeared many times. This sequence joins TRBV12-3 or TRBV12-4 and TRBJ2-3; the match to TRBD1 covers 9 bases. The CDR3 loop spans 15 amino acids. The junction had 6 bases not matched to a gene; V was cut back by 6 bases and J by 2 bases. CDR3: CASSRRTGDTDTQYF. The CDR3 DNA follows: TGTGCCAGCAGCCGTAGGACAGGGGACACAGATACGCAGTATTTT.

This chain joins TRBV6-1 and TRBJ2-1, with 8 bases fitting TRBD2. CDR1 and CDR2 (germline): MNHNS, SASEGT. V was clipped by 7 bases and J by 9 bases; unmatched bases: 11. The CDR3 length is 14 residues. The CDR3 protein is CASTRLAPQSEQFF. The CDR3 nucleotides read TGTGCCAGCACCAGACTAGCGCCACAGTCTGAGCAGTTCTTC.

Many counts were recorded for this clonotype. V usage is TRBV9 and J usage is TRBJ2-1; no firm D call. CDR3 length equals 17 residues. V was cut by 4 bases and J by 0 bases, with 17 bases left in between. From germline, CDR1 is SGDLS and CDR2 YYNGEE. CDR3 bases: TGTGCCAGCAGCCCTCGTCAAGGCTCGAGCTCCTACAATGAGCAGTTCTTC. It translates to CASSPRQGSSSYNEQFF. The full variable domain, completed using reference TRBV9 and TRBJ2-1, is DSGVTQTPKHLITATGQRVTLRCSPRSGDLSVYWYQQSLDQGLQFLIQYYNGEERAKGNILERFSAQQFPDLHSELNLSSLELGDSALYFCASSPRQGSSSYNEQFFGPGTRLTVL.

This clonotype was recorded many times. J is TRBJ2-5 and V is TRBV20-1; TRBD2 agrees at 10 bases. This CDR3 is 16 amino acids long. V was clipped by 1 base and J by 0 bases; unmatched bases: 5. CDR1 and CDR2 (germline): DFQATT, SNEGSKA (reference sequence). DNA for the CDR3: TGCAGTGCTAGAGGATTAGCGGGGGGTAACCAAGAGACCCAGTACTTC. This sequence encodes CSARGLAGGNQETQYF.

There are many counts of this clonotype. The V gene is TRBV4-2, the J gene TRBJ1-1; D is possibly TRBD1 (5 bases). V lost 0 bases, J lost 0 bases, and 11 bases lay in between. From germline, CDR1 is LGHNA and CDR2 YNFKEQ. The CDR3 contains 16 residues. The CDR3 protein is CASSQDYNRLNTEAFF. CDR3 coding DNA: TGTGCCAGCAGCCAAGATTATAACAGGTTGAACACTGAAGCTTTCTTT.

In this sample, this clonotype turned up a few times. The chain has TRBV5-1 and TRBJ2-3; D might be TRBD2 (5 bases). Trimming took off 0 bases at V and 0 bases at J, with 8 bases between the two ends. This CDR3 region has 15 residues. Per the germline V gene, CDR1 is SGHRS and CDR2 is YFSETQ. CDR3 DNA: TGCGCCAGCAGCTTGGCCCCGGGAAGCACAGATACGCAGTATTTT. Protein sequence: CASSLAPGSTDTQYF.